This TCR beta chain was identified in a study of metastatic and nonmetastatic thyroid tumors. Trimming stripped 1 base from V and 3 bases from J, with 9 bases between. Germline V CDR1 and CDR2: MNHEY, SMNVEV (reference sequence). The CDR3 runs to 14 residues. This clone has a count of ten or more. Thyroid surgery was preceded by no treatment in any patient. Via MiXCR, TCRdb re-called the PCR reads. The sample carries about 21,000 clones, approximately 16% recorded once. This receptor was taken from a male donor with papillary thyroid cancer or a benign thyroid nodule (not recorded which). Some clones in this sample may be carry-over from other donors' samples. The V call is TRBV27, the J call TRBJ1-1; unclear D gene. Sequences were obtained from blood. The CDR3 DNA reads TGTGCCAGCAGTTTATACGGTAGGGACACTGAAGCTTTCTTT. This sequence encodes CASSLYGRDTEAFF.